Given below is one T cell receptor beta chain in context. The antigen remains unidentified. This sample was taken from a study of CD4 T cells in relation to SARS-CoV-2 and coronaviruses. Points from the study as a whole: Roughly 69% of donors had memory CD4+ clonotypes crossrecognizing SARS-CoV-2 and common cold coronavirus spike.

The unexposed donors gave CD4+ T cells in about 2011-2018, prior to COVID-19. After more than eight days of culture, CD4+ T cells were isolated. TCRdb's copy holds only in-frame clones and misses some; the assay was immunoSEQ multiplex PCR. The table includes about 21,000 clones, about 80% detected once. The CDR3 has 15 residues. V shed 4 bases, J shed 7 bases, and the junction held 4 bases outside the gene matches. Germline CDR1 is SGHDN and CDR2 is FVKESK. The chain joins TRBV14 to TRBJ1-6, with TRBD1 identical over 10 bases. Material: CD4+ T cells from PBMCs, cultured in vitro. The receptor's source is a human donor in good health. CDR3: CASSLRDRGNSPLHF. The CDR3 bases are TGTGCCAGCAGCCTCCGGGACAGGGGAAATTCACCCCTCCACTTT.